The subject of this entry is one T cell receptor beta chain. Which antigen it targets is not known. The sample holds no much larger clone one base away, and base qualities are not on file. The sample is drawn from a study of T cell responses to AZD1222 COVID-19 vaccine (dated by TCRdb to the early 2020s). Regarding the study in general: AZD1222 recipients with second doses at about 4 weeks or about 12 weeks were pooled, because spike-specific TCR depth and breadth did not differ between schedules. TCR sequencing was performed for about 240 trial participants, of whom around 200 were given two doses of AZD1222 and about 25 were given two doses of MenACWY control vaccine. Trial participants were enrolled by age into 18-55, 56-69 and 70-plus year subgroups, with about 150, 28 and 57 TCR-sequenced participants respectively.

The CDR3 contains 15 residues, cysteine and phenylalanine counted. Only CDR3 DNA remains: 45 bases, in frame from the first base. V and J lose 1 base and 7 bases, and a span of 11 bases separates them. CDR1 and CDR2, per the germline V gene, are SGHVS and FQNEAQ. Broad study findings and their caveats: Participants were mostly white British and included more females than males, and it was suggested by the authors that clonal diversity may have been underestimated. The whole spike protein was spanned by vaccine-associated CD4 TCRs, and dominant responses were seen in regions 160-218 and 743-854. Reportedly, almost half of the unique spike-specific TCRs recognized epitopes lying outside the regions that are mutated in the B.1.351 and B.1.1.7 variants. After two AZD1222 doses, spike-specific TCR breadth and depth were significantly higher than at day 0 and than in MenACWY recipients. No day 14 peak-response samples were available, so repertoires were characterized only after the peak T cell response. Conclusions about previously exposed vaccinees are limited, since just a handful of AZD1222 recipients were seropositive for SARS-CoV-2 at baseline. The 56-69-year group was small, and its depth increase did not reach significance, likely because of low power.

The label giving this sample's time point can be read as: baseline before first vaccination. Vaccinee samples were obtained from the UK trials COV001 and COV002, which included a single-blind randomized controlled phase 2/3 trial of AZD1222 (ChAdOx1 nCoV-19) in healthy adults. For TCRbeta chain sequencing, PBMC samples from trial participants were taken at day 0 and at day 28 after the second dose. The CDR3 regions of human TCRbeta chains were analyzed by immunosequencing. Turning to the authors' computational methods: Repertoire TCRs were matched against a reference library of SARS-CoV-2-specific TCRs generated with the MIRA antigen-specificity platform. Breadth meant the fraction of unique TCRs that were SARS-CoV-2-associated, whereas depth meant the fraction of total T cells that were SARS-CoV-2-associated. Using the MIRA data, each spike-specific TCR was assigned both to the spike region to which the TCR was reactive and to a CD4 or CD8 class. Log10-transformed breadth and depth values were compared by one-way ANOVA with Sidak's multiple comparisons tests. What TCRdb holds here is the immuneACCESS table cut down to in-frame rearrangements. Part of the clones is not present; checked against another copy, under half of the missing clones reflect an unresolved V gene, and the others are unexplained. From that table come the V and J calls and clone size; the DNA was used to work out D and trimming. Recorded for this sample are about 210,000 clones; roughly 92% of them occurred a single time. The ten most abundant clones make up approximately 1.5% of the sample.

Here the chain combines TRBV7-8 and TRBJ1-6; the D gene identity is not certain. Source: peripheral blood, taken on day 0 of AZD1222 vaccination. This clonotype originated in an adult in good health. CDR3 sequence: CASSLDGGVNSPLHF. The DNA reads TGTGCCAGCAGCTTAGATGGAGGAGTGAATTCACCCCTCCACTTT.